The rows below give T cell receptor beta chains drawn from one sample of a study of blood T cells in healthy people across ages. One entry per CDR3 protein results from TCRdb running MiXCR on the 5' RACE reads. The sample has roughly 1,800,000 distinct CDR3 sequences, just under 50% seen once; the top ten hold approximately 2%. Sequencing was carried out using blood. Every receptor here comes from a woman aged 40-49 years in good health. The CDR3 runs from the conserved cysteine through the conserved F or W. A D gene is named only where the DNA matches it firmly. Only part of the rows carry a size: once, few, many, or a class if the clone is expanded.

d_call j_call clone_size v_call cdr3_aa cdr3_nt
- TRBJ2-7 few TRBV10-3 CAISDSNEQYF TGTGCCATCAGTGATTCAAACGAGCAGTACTTC
TRBD2 TRBJ2-3 - TRBV27 CASSSQRLAGTDTQYF TGTGCCAGCAGTTCCCAGAGACTAGCTGGCACAGATACGCAGTATTTT
TRBD1 TRBJ1-5 - TRBV7-2 CASRLDRAGNQPQHF TGTGCCAGCAGGTTAGACAGGGCGGGTAATCAGCCCCAGCATTTT
- TRBJ2-3 - TRBV7-9 CALLSDTQYF TGTGCTTTGCTCTCAGATACGCAGTATTTT
TRBD1 TRBJ1-1 - TRBV7-8 CASSLGRGTGQTEAFF TGTGCCAGCAGCTTAGGTCGGGGGACAGGGCAAACTGAAGCTTTCTTT
TRBD2 TRBJ2-5 - TRBV7-9 CASSDSGGGETQYF TGTGCCAGCAGTGATAGCGGGGGGGGAGAGACCCAGTACTTC
- TRBJ2-7 - TRBV4-3 CASSQGDGIGEQYF TGCGCCAGCAGCCAAGGGGACGGGATTGGTGAGCAGTACTTC
- TRBJ2-4 - TRBV7-8 CASSPNRDFIQYF TGTGCCAGCAGCCCCAACCGGGACTTCATTCAGTACTTC
TRBD1 TRBJ2-5 - TRBV20-1 CSASRVRGQETQYF TGCAGTGCTAGCCGTGTCAGGGGGCAAGAGACCCAGTACTTC
TRBD2 TRBJ2-7 - TRBV7-2 CASSTLAKSYNEQYF TGTGCCAGCAGCACACTAGCGAAGTCCTACAATGAGCAGTACTTC
TRBD2 TRBJ2-1 - TRBV9 CASSGLAEEQFF TGTGCCAGCAGCGGACTAGCGGAGGAGCAGTTCTTC
- TRBJ1-2 - TRBV4-2 CASSPPLGQYGYTF TGTGCCAGCAGCCCCCCCTTGGGCCAGTATGGCTACACCTTC
- TRBJ2-5 - TRBV7-8 CASKQTQETQYF TGTGCCAGCAAACAGACCCAAGAGACCCAGTACTTC
- TRBJ2-7 few TRBV20-1 CSASLRGRGDEQYF TGCAGTGCTAGTCTACGAGGGAGGGGGGACGAGCAGTACTTC
- TRBJ2-1 - TRBV10-2 CASRIRAAQFF TGCGCCAGCAGGATCCGGGCGGCGCAGTTCTTC
TRBD1 TRBJ1-2 few TRBV4-2 CASSQTGCGYTF TGTGCCAGCAGCCAGACAGGGTGCGGCTACACCTTC
- TRBJ2-1 - TRBV5-6 CASSTYRDMRGEQFF TGTGCCAGCAGTACCTACCGGGACATGAGGGGTGAGCAGTTCTTC
- TRBJ1-4 few TRBV6-5 CASSHNEKLFF TGTGCCAGCAGTCATAATGAAAAACTGTTTTTT
TRBD2 TRBJ2-1 - TRBV10-3 CAIRRTSGGNEQFF TGTGCCATCAGGCGGACTAGCGGGGGTAATGAGCAGTTCTTC
TRBD1 TRBJ1-6 - TRBV12-3/TRBV12-4 CASSQGADSSPLHF TGTGCCAGCAGCCAGGGGGCAGACAGTTCACCCCTCCACTTT
- TRBJ2-5 many TRBV18 CASSPPEETQYF TGTGCCAGCAGCCCCCCAGAAGAGACCCAGTACTTC
- TRBJ1-1 - TRBV11-2 CASSTMDGPFEAFF TGTGCCAGCAGCACTATGGACGGGCCCTTTGAAGCTTTCTTT
TRBD2 TRBJ2-7 - TRBV9 CASSVELLLAGDEQYF TGTGCCAGCAGCGTAGAATTGTTGCTAGCGGGCGACGAGCAGTACTTC
TRBD2 TRBJ2-5 few TRBV28 CASTSPGGGDKTQYF TGTGCCAGCACCTCCCCGGGAGGGGGGGACAAGACCCAGTACTTC
- TRBJ1-1 - TRBV20-1 CSEVGITEAFF TGCAGTGAGGTGGGGATCACTGAAGCTTTCTTT
- TRBJ1-1 - TRBV5-1 CASSPVGGLLNTEAFF TGCGCCAGCAGCCCGGTGGGGGGACTTTTGAACACTGAAGCTTTCTTT
- TRBJ1-1 - TRBV19 CASSIGLSGSNTEAFF TGTGCCAGTAGTATCGGGTTAAGTGGGTCGAACACTGAAGCTTTCTTT
TRBD2 TRBJ2-5 - TRBV20-1 CSAPRSGGTETQYF TGCAGTGCCCCCCGGAGCGGGGGCACAGAGACCCAGTACTTC
TRBD2 TRBJ2-1 - TRBV7-7 CASNAGLAGAGLHNEQFF TGTGCTAGCAACGCTGGACTAGCGGGGGCCGGATTACACAATGAGCAGTTCTTC
- TRBJ1-1 - TRBV9 CASSVEGGSGTEAFF TGTGCCAGCAGCGTAGAGGGGGGCTCGGGCACTGAAGCTTTCTTT
- TRBJ2-1 - TRBV4-3 CASSQGWAGVFNEQFF TGCGCCAGCAGCCAAGGGTGGGCAGGGGTTTTCAATGAGCAGTTCTTC
TRBD1 TRBJ2-7 - TRBV24-1 CATSESGTGVYEQYF TGTGCCACCAGTGAATCCGGGACAGGAGTCTACGAGCAGTACTTC
- TRBJ1-5 - TRBV7-8 CASSLGGGYRPQHF TGTGCCAGCAGCTTAGGCGGAGGGTACCGGCCCCAGCATTTT
- TRBJ1-4 - TRBV27 CASSTDRQGNEKLFF TGTGCCAGCAGTACCGACCGGCAGGGTAATGAAAAACTGTTTTTT
- TRBJ2-5 - TRBV12-5 CASGRGRAETQYF TGTGCTAGTGGTCGGGGCAGGGCTGAGACCCAGTACTTC
TRBD2 TRBJ2-1 - TRBV28 CASSPGGGARNEQFF TGTGCCAGCAGTCCGGGCGGGGGGGCCAGAAATGAGCAGTTCTTC
- TRBJ2-1 - TRBV7-2 CASVGGNSYNEQFF TGTGCCAGCGTTGGGGGAAACTCCTACAATGAGCAGTTCTTC
TRBD1 TRBJ2-4 few TRBV20-1 CSAEGQGGKNIQYF TGCAGTGCTGAGGGACAGGGAGGCAAAAACATTCAGTACTTC
- TRBJ1-1 - TRBV20-1 CSASGTVNTEAFF TGCAGTGCTTCCGGGACCGTGAACACTGAAGCTTTCTTT
- TRBJ2-4 - TRBV29-1 CSVEDRGLAKNIQYF TGCAGCGTTGAGGACAGAGGGCTAGCCAAAAACATTCAGTACTTC
TRBD2 TRBJ2-1 - TRBV28 CASSQGTGGPSYNEQFF TGTGCCAGCAGCCAAGGTACGGGGGGGCCCTCCTACAATGAGCAGTTCTTC
- TRBJ2-7 few TRBV5-6 CASSGRYYEQYF TGTGCCAGCAGCGGCAGGTACTACGAGCAGTACTTC
- TRBJ2-3 once TRBV7-6 CASSLAISPTDTQYF TGTGCCAGCAGCTTAGCTATTTCACCCACAGATACGCAGTATTTT
- TRBJ2-7 - TRBV27 CASSLGGILRTEQYF TGTGCCAGCAGTTTAGGAGGTATACTTCGTACCGAGCAGTACTTC
TRBD1 TRBJ2-5 few TRBV3-1 CASSLTGQGMQTQYF TGTGCCAGCAGCCTTACGGGACAGGGGATGCAGACCCAGTACTTC
TRBD1 TRBJ1-1 few TRBV29-1 CSVDPDRLNTEAFF TGCAGCGTTGACCCGGACAGGTTGAACACTGAAGCTTTCTTT
TRBD2 TRBJ2-5 - TRBV9 CASSGSIAGVGGETQYF TGTGCCAGCAGCGGGTCAATAGCGGGAGTAGGCGGAGAGACCCAGTACTTC
TRBD2 TRBJ2-1 - TRBV7-2 CASSPMTSIGNEQFF TGTGCCAGCAGCCCAATGACTAGCATCGGCAATGAGCAGTTCTTC
- TRBJ2-5 - TRBV27 CASSPLSGWEQETQYF TGTGCCAGCAGCCCCTTATCAGGGTGGGAGCAAGAGACCCAGTACTTC
TRBD1 TRBJ2-3 - TRBV20-1 CSTSRQGKTDTQYF TGCAGTACTAGCCGACAGGGGAAGACAGATACGCAGTATTTT
TRBD1 TRBJ2-7 few TRBV20-1 CSAHRGLSYEQYF TGCAGTGCTCACAGGGGGCTCAGCTACGAGCAGTACTTC
- TRBJ2-1 - TRBV6-5 CASRILGASYNEQFF TGTGCCAGCAGGATACTGGGGGCGTCCTACAATGAGCAGTTCTTC
- TRBJ2-1 - TRBV6-5 CASSDRAGNNEQFF TGTGCCAGCAGTGACAGGGCGGGGAACAATGAGCAGTTCTTC
- TRBJ2-7 few TRBV7-2 CASSFHPDPYEQYF TGTGCCAGCAGCTTTCACCCCGACCCCTACGAGCAGTACTTC
- TRBJ2-1 - TRBV20-1 CSGSGPRPLSNEQFF TGCAGTGGCTCAGGGCCACGACCCTTGTCTAATGAGCAGTTCTTC
- TRBJ2-1 once TRBV20-1 CSARDPSPSGGSYNEQFF TGCAGTGCTAGAGACCCCTCTCCTAGTGGGGGGTCCTACAATGAGCAGTTCTTC
- TRBJ2-1 - TRBV7-2 CASSSDISYNEQFF TGTGCCAGCAGCTCGGACATTTCCTACAATGAGCAGTTCTTC
TRBD2 TRBJ2-1 - TRBV7-9 CASSGPLPPSGGFNEQFF TGTGCCAGCAGCGGCCCTTTGCCCCCTAGCGGGGGGTTCAATGAGCAGTTCTTC
- TRBJ1-6 few TRBV5-1 CASSRRREGDSYNSPLHF TGCGCCAGCAGCCGCCGGCGTGAGGGGGACTCCTATAATTCACCCCTCCACTTT
- TRBJ2-1 - TRBV9 CASGVMGFSYNEQFF TGTGCCAGCGGCGTAATGGGCTTCTCCTACAATGAGCAGTTCTTC